This T cell receptor beta chain was observed in a study of blood T cells in healthy people across ages (dated by TCRdb to between 2014 and 2017). With respect to the entire study: In model experiments, roughly one uniquely barcoded TCR beta cDNA molecule per two T cells was captured by template switching. Using deep sequencing normalized with unique cDNA molecular identifiers, the study measured how TCR beta repertoire diversity changes with age. Donors were grouped into four age groups: young (average roughly 15 years), middle-aged (approximately 41), aged (about 60) and long-lived (about 90). Donors of different ages were randomly distributed across sequencing lanes to avoid experimental bias. The study analyzed two additional independent replicas of 1 million unique cDNA reads from the same blood draw for two donors, one aged 18 to 30 and one aged 80 or older. The study at large found these results: Observed TCR beta diversity per million T cells fell roughly linearly with age, and a significant reduction was already apparent by age around 40. Donor CMV infection status was unknown, potentially confounding age-related changes in expanded clonotypes. Since profiling was done on bulk unsorted PBMCs, naive and antigen-experienced compartments could not be conclusively compared. Estimates of total diversity from one million sequenced T cells were regarded as lower bounds and underestimates. A strong correlation was found between observed TCR beta diversity and the percentage of naive T cells measured by flow cytometry. The long-lived group showed more naive CD4+ T cells, fewer expanded clones and increased TCR diversity than the aged group, suggesting age selection.

The table lists this clonotype with a few counts. It lacks a known antigen. Base qualities are not recorded, but no much larger clone differs from it by a single base. The donors were roughly 39 Caucasian individuals from Russia, aged roughly 6 to 90 years, who were systemically healthy. Each donor gave 8 to 10 milliliters of peripheral blood, drawn into EDTA-treated Vacutainer tubes. Ficoll-Paque density-gradient centrifugation was used to isolate PBMCs, with at least 6 million per sample. Trizol reagent was used to extract total RNA from PBMCs, with at least 5 micrograms per sample. The percentages of naive CD45RAhigh/CD27high T cells were determined by flow cytometry on a PBMC aliquot from every donor. Receptor libraries were prepared by 5' RACE. Instrument used: Illumina HiSeq 2500. A second PCR of roughly 7 to 11 cycles was performed with a sample-barcoded 5' primer and a J-beta primer mix. Each TCR beta cDNA molecule received a unique molecular identifier from a template-switch 5' adaptor carrying 12 random nucleotides. Each sample yielded at least 3 million CDR3-containing paired-end reads. The Mint cDNA synthesis kit, primed by a TRBC-specific oligonucleotide, was used to synthesize first-strand cDNA from all RNA. All cDNA was treated with uracil-DNA glycosylase and then went through a first 18-cycle PCR with the universal primers M1SS and BC2_uni_R. The study's processing was this. Each sample was normalized by randomly selecting 1 million high-quality reads, each carrying a distinct molecular identifier. Instead of being binned into consensus sequences, reads that shared molecular identifiers were thrown out. MiTCR, run with a Q25 quality threshold and the strictest error-elimination algorithm, handled CDR3 identification, clonotype clustering and error correction. A nonparametric unseen species model with Euler transformation was used to estimate lower-bound total TCR beta diversity. TCRdb reran the public reads through fastp at Q25 and MiXCR, keeping productive beta chains. CDR3 protein duplicates are merged, each entry listing the most common genes and DNA. TCRdb, not the authors, supplied the V and J calls. Here the sample has some 1.5 million distinct CDR3 sequences; roughly 43% occur a single time. The leading ten clones occupy about 4% of the sample.

The clonotype originates from a woman under 30 in good health. Sequenced sample: blood.

The nucleotide sequence is TGCGCCAGCAGCTTGGCTGGACTAGCGGGAGGCGGTGAGCAGTTCTTC. This translates into CASSLAGLAGGGEQFF. The V and J segments used are TRBV5-1 and TRBJ2-1, and 14 junctional nucleotides match TRBD2. Here V drops 0 bases and J drops 9 bases, and the junction holds 5 bases not matched to any gene. Taken from the germline V gene, the CDR1 and CDR2 loops are SGHRS and YFSETQ. Including cysteine and phenylalanine, the CDR3 has 16 amino acids. Kept here is only the CDR3 DNA, which spans 48 bases and is read in frame from base 1.